One and the same sample provided the 5 T cell receptor beta chains below, sequenced in a study of beta chain features in type 1 diabetes. Study results and caveats: Shortening that was moderate but significant affected the TCRB CDR3s of Type 1 diabetes patients in all four CD4+ subsets.

Reverse transcription of all isolated RNA meant that expressed TCRB transcripts were sequenced. Profiled with immunoSEQ multiplex PCR; TCRdb holds only in-frame clones, not every one. In the table there are a few hundred thousand clones, over 10% of which are singletons. These receptors have no identified antigens. The sample taken for sequencing was naive CD4+ T cells from blood. The receptors derive from a woman younger than 35 with type 1 diabetes.

This clone was detected only a few times. This chain links TRBV5-1 with TRBJ2-7; the match to TRBD2 covers 10 bases. Trimming removed 0 bases from V and 1 base from J; junction bases left unmatched: 7. Germline V gene lookup returns CDR1 SGHRS and CDR2 YFSETQ. There are 17 residues in the CDR3. The CDR3 region has the DNA TGCGCCAGCAGCTTGGCGAAGACTAGCGGGTCTTCCTACGAGCAGTACTTC. This encodes CASSLAKTSGSSYEQYF.

The table lists this clone with a few counts. V and J are TRBV27 and TRBJ2-7; 8 bases fit TRBD1. The CDR3 sequence is 15 residues long. In germline, CDR1 is MNHEY, CDR2 SMNVEV (reference sequence). V trimming: 6 bases; J trimming: 1 base; junction bases outside the gene matches: 8. CDR3 in amino acids: CASSLQGVASYEQYF. The CDR3, as DNA: TGTGCCAGCAGCCTACAGGGGGTAGCTTCCTACGAGCAGTACTTC.

This clone came up a few times. The chain employs TRBV27 and TRBJ1-4, with 7 bases matching TRBD1. The germline CDR1 and CDR2 sequences are MNHEY and SMNVEV (reference sequence). The CDR3 has 14 amino acids. J was trimmed by 7 bases and V by 3 bases; bases with no gene match: 5. The CDR3 spells CASSFTGDGEKLFF. As DNA, the CDR3 is TGTGCCAGCAGTTTTACAGGGGACGGTGAAAAACTGTTTTTT. Using reference TRBV27 and TRBJ1-4 for the parts outside the CDR3, the full variable domain is EAQVTQNPRYLITVTGKKLTVTCSQNMNHEYMSWYRQDPGLGLRQIYYSMNVEVTDKGDVPEGYKVSRKEKRNFPLILESPSPNQTSLYFCASSFTGDGEKLFFGSGTQLSVL.

V and J are TRBV9 and TRBJ1-1, with 9 bases lining up with TRBD1. V shed 4 bases and J 7 bases; nucleotides not matched to a gene: 8. This CDR3 is built from 14 residues. CDR1 is SGDLS, CDR2 YYNGEE, per germline. CDR3 region: CASSPAQGANEAFF. CDR3 bases: TGTGCCAGCAGCCCAGCACAGGGGGCGAATGAAGCTTTCTTT.

With regard to this clone: Other nucleotide sequences in the sample specify the same CDR3. J is TRBJ2-5 and V is TRBV5-1; D is perhaps TRBD1 (5 bases). Per germline, CDR1 SGHRS and CDR2 YFSETQ. Trimming took off 5 bases at V and 1 base at J, with 9 bases between the two ends. This CDR3 spans 13 amino acids. The CDR3 region has the DNA TGCGCCAGCAGTAGAGACAGCCAAGAGACCCAGTACTTC. As protein: CASSRDSQETQYF.